The 27 T cell receptor beta chains below were found in one sample sequenced in a study of type 1 regulatory T cells. Antigens for these TCRs are unknown. Each CDR3 protein gets one entry after TCRdb re-called the reads with MiXCR. The sample holds about 62,000 distinct CDR3 sequences; over 50% are singletons and the top ten take about 2%. The specimen sequenced was cultured non-Tr1 T cells, either the whole culture or a sorted T cell fraction (not recorded which). The origin of the receptors is a human donor in good health.

The chain joins TRBV5-1 to TRBJ2-6; D gene uncertain. Per the germline V gene, CDR1 is SGHRS and CDR2 is YFSETQ. The CDR3 covers 15 residues. V gave up 1 base and J gave up 0 bases, with 5 bases separating them. The CDR3 DNA reads TGCGCCAGCAGCTTGAAGGGCTCTGGGGCCAACGTCCTGACTTTC. Protein product: CASSLKGSGANVLTF.

This clonotype was seen more than once but under ten times. Germline is not matched at one junction end, which may reflect a read error. The chain employs TRBV20-1 and TRBJ2-1; D not resolved. The CDR3 is 11 residues long. Germline V lookup: CDR1 DFQATT, CDR2 SNEGSKA (reference sequence). This chain's CDR3 is CSARDSAERAF. DNA of the CDR3: TGCAGTGCTAGAGATTCAGCTGAACGGGCCTTC.

The chain couples TRBV7-2 to TRBJ1-3, with 9 positions matching TRBD1. V was clipped by 1 base and J by 10 bases; unmatched bases: 8. The CDR3 is made up of 15 amino acids. CDR1 and CDR2 from the germline V gene are SGHTA and FQGNSA. CDR3 region: CASSLGGTGSGTIYF. CDR3 coding DNA: TGTGCCAGCAGCTTAGGCGGGACAGGGAGCGGGACCATATATTTT.

The J gene is TRBJ1-5, the V gene TRBV20-1; a weak D match, TRBD1 (5 bases). Trimming removed 6 bases at V and 0 bases at J, with 15 bases between. CDR3 length: 15 residues. Per germline, CDR1 DFQATT and CDR2 SNEGSKA (reference sequence). As DNA, the CDR3 is TGCAGTGCCATGGCGTTAACAGGTAGCAATCAGCCCCAGCATTTT. Translating gives CSAMALTGSNQPQHF.

The rearrangement links TRBV5-6 to TRBJ1-3; D is possibly TRBD1 (6 bases). The CDR3 is 15 residues long. Germline CDR1 and CDR2: SGHDT and YYEEEE. Trimming pared 4 bases from V and 0 bases from J, leaving 11 bases between. DNA of the CDR3: TGTGCCAGCAGCCGGGGACATCTCTCTGGAAACACCATATATTTT. Amino acids: CASSRGHLSGNTIYF. The whole variable domain, filled in from reference TRBV5-6 and TRBJ1-3, reads DAGVTQSPTHLIKTRGQQVTLRCSPKSGHDTVSWYQQALGQGPQFIFQYYEEEERQRGNFPDRFSGHQFPNYSSELNVNALLLGDSALYLCASSRGHLSGNTIYFGEGSWLTVV.

The chain employs TRBV5-1 and TRBJ2-7; D might be TRBD1 (6 bases). Germline-derived CDR1 and CDR2 are SGHRS and YFSETQ. The CDR3 is 15 amino acids. V gave up 0 bases and J gave up 1 base, with 11 bases separating them. CDR3 region: CASSLAGDNSYEQYF. In DNA form, the CDR3 reads TGCGCCAGCAGCTTGGCAGGGGACAATTCCTACGAGCAGTACTTC. Supplemented by reference TRBV5-1 and TRBJ2-7, the full variable domain reads KAGVTQTPRYLIKTRGQQVTLSCSPISGHRSVSWYQQTPGQGLQFLFEYFSETQRNKGNFPGRFSGRQFSNSRSEMNVSTLELGDSALYLCASSLAGDNSYEQYFGPGTRLTVT.

The chain uses TRBV6-6 and TRBJ2-7; the D gene is possibly TRBD1 (5 bases). From germline, CDR1 is MNHNY and CDR2 SVGAGI (reference sequence). V lost 6 bases and J lost 5, with 14 bases in between. The CDR3 covers 13 residues. CDR3 bases: TGTGCCAGCAGGGAAAGCAGGGCCAACGAGCAGTACTTC. It specifies CASRESRANEQYF.

The gene calls are TRBV20-1 and TRBJ2-1, with 12 bases matching TRBD2. CDR1 and CDR2 (germline): DFQATT, SNEGSKA (reference sequence). The CDR3 has 16 residues. With V trimmed by 5 bases and J by 8 bases, 13 bases remained unmatched. For the CDR3, the DNA is TGCAGTGCTCTTAGCCCGACTAGCGGGAGTGTGGATGAGCAGTTCTTC. As protein: CSALSPTSGSVDEQFF.

Only a few counts were recorded for this clonotype. The V call is TRBV5-1, the J call TRBJ2-5, with 11 nucleotides matching TRBD1. This CDR3 is built from 15 residues. The junction had 4 bases not matched to a gene; V was cut back by 4 bases and J by 2 bases. Germline V gene sequence: CDR1 SGHRS, CDR2 YFSETQ. The CDR3 here is CASSPDRGRQETQYF. DNA of the CDR3: TGCGCCAGCAGCCCGGACAGGGGGCGACAAGAGACCCAGTACTTC.

By its share, this clonotype is medium-sized. This sequence joins TRBV6-5 and TRBJ1-1, with D possibly being TRBD1 (5 bases). The V gene lost 6 bases and the J gene lost 1 base, with 15 bases spanning the gap. Germline V gives CDR1 MNHEY, CDR2 SVGAGI. The CDR3 is made up of 15 amino acids. CDR3 region: CASRKVPGGNTEAFF. DNA of the CDR3: TGTGCCAGCAGAAAAGTGCCTGGGGGGAACACTGAAGCTTTCTTT.

This clonotype was seen a handful of times. The gene calls are TRBV7-2 and TRBJ1-3; D is undetermined. This CDR3 has 14 residues. CDR1 is SGHTA and CDR2 is FQGNSA in the germline V gene. Trimming left V 5 bases short and J 0 bases short, with 8 bases between. The CDR3 DNA follows: TGTGCCAGCAGCCCCGGCCTCTCTGGAAACACCATATATTTT. Translation: CASSPGLSGNTIYF. Full variable domain (rest looked up from reference TRBV7-2 and TRBJ1-3): GAGVSQSPSNKVTEKGKDVELRCDPISGHTALYWYRQSLGQGLEFLIYFQGNSAPDKSGLPSDRFSAERTGGSVSTLTIQRTQQEDSAVYLCASSPGLSGNTIYFGEGSWLTVV.

CDR3 residues: CSARDPLKPNEQFF. CDR3 in DNA: TGCAGTGCTAGAGACCCACTGAAGCCCAATGAGCAGTTCTTC. The V gene is TRBV20-1, the J gene TRBJ2-1; D unclear. Trimming took 0 bases from V and 6 from J, leaving 12 bases between them. There are 14 residues in the CDR3. Germline V gene lookup returns CDR1 DFQATT and CDR2 SNEGSKA (reference sequence).

The V gene is TRBV7-2, the J gene TRBJ2-7, with TRBD1 matching 9 bases. Germline CDR1 SGHTA, CDR2 FQGNSA. The CDR3 consists of 14 residues. Trimming at V came to 3 bases and at J to 6 bases, leaving 6 bases not matched to a gene. The CDR3 nucleotides read TGTGCCAGCAGCTTGGATACAGGGGGCATCGAGCAGTACTTC. This sequence encodes CASSLDTGGIEQYF.

This clonotype was picked up a small number of times. This chain connects TRBV20-1 to TRBJ2-5; 13 positions match TRBD2. CDR1 DFQATT and CDR2 SNEGSKA come from the germline V gene (reference sequence). V dropped 2 bases and J dropped 4; count of bases not matched to a gene: 10. The CDR3 extends over 17 amino acids. CDR3 in amino acids: CSARTTSGRANSETQYF. CDR3 sequence (DNA): TGCAGTGCTAGAACTACTAGCGGGAGGGCCAATTCAGAGACCCAGTACTTC.

This chain joins TRBV24-1 and TRBJ2-3; D uncertain. V was clipped by 4 bases and J by 1 base, with 8 bases between them. The CDR3 consists of 14 residues. Germline V gene lookup returns CDR1 KGHDR and CDR2 SFDVKD. The CDR3 DNA follows: TGTGCCACCAGTGAATCCCTAGGCACAGATACGCAGTATTTT. It translates to CATSESLGTDTQYF.

This clonotype was picked up a small number of times. This CDR3 reads CASSLYGPGLEAFF. CDR3 DNA: TGTGCCAGCAGCTTATACGGCCCAGGGCTTGAAGCTTTCTTT. V and J are TRBV7-2 and TRBJ1-1; a weak D match, TRBD1 (5 bases). V lost 2 bases and J lost 7, with 14 bases in between. The CDR3 consists of 14 residues. Germline V CDR1 and CDR2: SGHTA, FQGNSA.

V usage is TRBV19 and J usage is TRBJ1-2; 12 bases are shared with TRBD1. In germline, CDR1 is LNHDA, CDR2 SQIVND (reference sequence). The V and J ends lost 5 bases and 4 bases, in that order; junction bases with no gene match: 8. The CDR3 length is 16 residues. As DNA, the CDR3 is TGTGCCAGTAGTTGGGACAGGGGGCCGGACACCTATGGCTACACCTTC. Encoded protein: CASSWDRGPDTYGYTF.

The V and J genes are TRBV5-1 and TRBJ2-2; D is undetermined. The CDR3 sequence is 16 residues long. V was cut by 0 bases and J by 0 bases, with 9 bases left in between. In germline, CDR1 is SGHRS, CDR2 YFSETQ. CDR3 in DNA: TGCGCCAGCAGCTTGGGGTTTGTGGCGAACACCGGGGAGCTGTTTTTT. This codes for CASSLGFVANTGELFF.

The V and J genes are TRBV12-3 or TRBV12-4 and TRBJ2-1; 15 bases agree with TRBD2. This CDR3 comprises 16 residues. Trimming took 6 bases from V and 6 from J; bases not matched to a gene: 6. The DNA for the CDR3 is TGTGCCAGCAGCCGGGGACTAGCGGGAGGTTCCAATGAGCAGTTCTTC. Translating it yields CASSRGLAGGSNEQFF.

This clonotype was counted between two and nine times. CDR3 amino acids: CSARLAGRKETQYF. The CDR3 DNA reads as TGCAGTGCTAGACTAGCGGGACGAAAAGAGACCCAGTACTTC. The gene calls are TRBV20-1 and TRBJ2-5; 9 bases map to TRBD2. The CDR3 has 14 amino acids. CDR1 and CDR2 (germline): DFQATT, SNEGSKA (reference sequence). V shed 2 bases, J shed 3 bases, and the junction held 4 bases outside the gene matches.

This chain uses TRBV20-1 with TRBJ2-3, with 12 bases fitting TRBD2. V lost 5 bases and J lost 5; bases outside the gene matches: 8. This CDR3 comprises 15 residues. The germline V gene encodes CDR1 DFQATT and CDR2 SNEGSKA (reference sequence). The CDR3 here is CSAFLAGGPGDTQYF. Here the CDR3 DNA reads TGCAGTGCTTTTCTAGCGGGAGGGCCGGGAGATACGCAGTATTTT.

The chain employs TRBV19 and TRBJ2-1; 13 bases map to TRBD2. This CDR3 is built from 16 residues. Germline loops: CDR1 LNHDA, CDR2 SQIVND (reference sequence). Germline trimming cut 9 bases from V and 9 bases from J; bases unmatched to any gene: 14. CDR3 region: CASNPGLAGDLSEQFF. The CDR3 nucleotides are TGTGCCAGCAACCCCGGACTAGCGGGAGATCTATCTGAGCAGTTCTTC. The entire variable domain, with the rest obtained from reference TRBV19 and TRBJ2-1, is as follows: DGGITQSPKYLFRKEGQNVTLSCEQNLNHDAMYWYRQDPGQGLRLIYYSQIVNDFQKGDIAEGYSVSREKKESFPLTVTSAQKNPTAFYLCASNPGLAGDLSEQFFGPGTRLTVL.

This clonotype turned up a few times. V gene TRBV6-4 combines with J gene TRBJ2-2; D unresolved. The CDR3 spans 13 residues. Trimming stripped 2 bases from V and 3 bases from J, with 4 bases between. CDR1 is MRHNA, CDR2 SNTAGT, per germline. DNA for the CDR3: TGTGCCAGCAGTGACCGGGACACCGGGGAGCTGTTTTTT. Encoded protein: CASSDRDTGELFF.

The chain links TRBV11-2 to TRBJ1-6; D unresolved. Germline CDR1 reads SGHAT; CDR2 reads FQNNGV. The CDR3 loop spans 15 amino acids. Trimming pared 5 bases from V and 7 bases from J, leaving 15 bases between. CDR3 DNA: TGTGCCAGCAGCCCGTCGCGGGATTTAAATTCACCCCTCCACTTT. It encodes CASSPSRDLNSPLHF.

The table lists this clonotype with a few counts. The chain recombines TRBV5-1 with TRBJ2-7, with 10 nucleotides matching TRBD1. Germline V gene data show CDR1 as SGHRS and CDR2 as YFSETQ. The CDR3 has 15 residues. V shed 2 bases and J 3 bases; nucleotides not matched to a gene: 5. Here the CDR3 DNA reads TGCGCCAGCAGCTTACAGACAGGGGGCATCTACGAGCAGTACTTC. Translated: CASSLQTGGIYEQYF. The variable domain in full, with the rest retrieved from reference TRBV5-1 and TRBJ2-7, is KAGVTQTPRYLIKTRGQQVTLSCSPISGHRSVSWYQQTPGQGLQFLFEYFSETQRNKGNFPGRFSGRQFSNSRSEMNVSTLELGDSALYLCASSLQTGGIYEQYFGPGTRLTVT.

This rearrangement joins TRBV12-3 or TRBV12-4 to TRBJ2-2; D is unresolved. V lost 6 bases to trimming and J lost 0 bases, with 8 bases between them. The length of the CDR3 is 14 residues. The CDR3 DNA reads TGTGCCAGCAGCTCTCAGGCGAACACCGGGGAGCTGTTTTTT. Protein product: CASSSQANTGELFF.

The rearrangement joins TRBV5-1 to TRBJ2-3, with 7 bases that match TRBD1. Germline values: CDR1 SGHRS, CDR2 YFSETQ. This CDR3 contains 14 residues. Unmatched junction bases numbered 7, after V lost 4 bases and J lost 5 bases. Written as DNA, the CDR3 is TGCGCCAGCAGCGGGGGACAGACAAGAGATACGCAGTATTTT. Its translation is CASSGGQTRDTQYF.